This entry is about one T cell receptor beta chain. The antigen is not known. The table came from immunoSEQ multiplex PCR; TCRdb's copy has only in-frame clones and leaves some out. The table shows about a million clones, with 60% to 80% occurring only once. This sample is drawn from a study of shared clonotypes between healthy human individuals. General observations from the study: Naive subsets generally had larger estimated richness than memory subsets.

Germline CDR1 SEHNR, CDR2 FQNEAQ (reference sequence). The CDR3 has 19 amino acids. Trimming cost V 5 bases and J 5 bases; bases outside gene matches: 14. The receptor's source is a young man in good health. Some clones in this sample may be carry-over from other donors' samples. Sequenced: memory CD4+ T cells from PBMCs. Sample subset: CD45RA-negative fraction. J is TRBJ2-2 and V is TRBV7-9; 13 bases align to TRBD2. DNA of the CDR3: TGTGCCAGCAGCCCAGGACTAGCGGGAGCGCTGGGGGCAACCGGGGAGCTGTTTTTT. Residues: CASSPGLAGALGATGELFF.